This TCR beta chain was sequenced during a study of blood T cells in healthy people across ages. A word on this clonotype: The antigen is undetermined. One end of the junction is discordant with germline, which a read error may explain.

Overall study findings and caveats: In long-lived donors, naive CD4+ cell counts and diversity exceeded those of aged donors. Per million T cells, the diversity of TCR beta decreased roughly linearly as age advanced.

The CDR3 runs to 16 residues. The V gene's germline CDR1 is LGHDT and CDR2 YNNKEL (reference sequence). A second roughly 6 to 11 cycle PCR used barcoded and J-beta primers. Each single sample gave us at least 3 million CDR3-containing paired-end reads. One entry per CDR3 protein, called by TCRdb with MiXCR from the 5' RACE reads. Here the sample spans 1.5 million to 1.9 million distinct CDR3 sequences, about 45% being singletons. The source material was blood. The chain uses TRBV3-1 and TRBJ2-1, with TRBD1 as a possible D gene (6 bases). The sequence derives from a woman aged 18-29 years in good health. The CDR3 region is CASIQGTGPTYNEQFF. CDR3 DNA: TGTGCCAGCATCCAAGGTACAGGGCCCACCTACAATGAGCAGTTCTTC.